What follows are 10 T cell receptor beta chains derived from one specimen sequenced in a study of T cell responses to AZD1222 COVID-19 vaccine (dated by TCRdb to the early 2020s). The time point label on this specimen signifies: baseline before first vaccination. Preparation of the library involved the immunoSEQ multiplex PCR assay. TCRdb holds this immuneACCESS table with in-frame rearrangements only. Some clones are missing; in checked studies, unresolved V genes explain under half, and the rest has no known cause. The sample table lists some 140,000 clones, about 88% of them with a count of one. 3% to 3.5% of the sample comes from the top ten. Specimen: peripheral blood, collected on day 0 of AZD1222 vaccination. All receptors come from an adult in good health.

V and J are TRBV19 and TRBJ1-5; no clear D. This CDR3 is 17 amino acids long. Looked up from germline, CDR1 is LNHDA and CDR2 is SQIVND (reference sequence). The germline V and J ends were trimmed by 3 bases and 0 bases, with 15 bases remaining between them. CDR3 region: CASSISSPYYSNQPQHF. The CDR3 DNA reads TGTGCCAGTAGTATTTCGTCACCTTACTATAGCAATCAGCCCCAGCATTTT.

The chain links TRBV5-4 to TRBJ2-7, with 8 bases aligning to TRBD2. Per the germline V gene, CDR1 is SGHNT and CDR2 is YYREEE (reference sequence). With V trimmed by 0 bases and J by 2 bases, 7 bases remained unmatched. The CDR3 is made up of 16 amino acids. As DNA, the CDR3 is TGTGCCAGCAGCTTGGCGGGGGGGCCCCAAACCTACGAGCAGTACTTC. Protein product: CASSLAGGPQTYEQYF. The full variable domain, completed using reference TRBV5-4 and TRBJ2-7, is ETGVTQSPTHLIKTRGQQVTLRCSSQSGHNTVSWYQQALGQGPQFIFQYYREEENGRGNFPPRFSGLQFPNYSSELNVNALELDDSALYLCASSLAGGPQTYEQYFGPGTRLTVT.

V usage is TRBV7-2 and J usage is TRBJ2-3; D possibly matches TRBD1 or TRBD2 (6 bases each). The CDR3 is made up of 16 amino acids. The V gene lost 5 bases and the J gene lost 2 bases, with 17 bases spanning the gap. Germline lookup yields CDR1 SGHTA and CDR2 FQGNSA. The CDR3 sequence is CASSHWGAGVTDTQYF. The CDR3 DNA reads TGTGCCAGCAGCCATTGGGGGGCAGGCGTCACAGATACGCAGTATTTT.

The chain links TRBV7-9 to TRBJ2-5; the D call may be TRBD1 or TRBD2 (6 bases each). This CDR3 has 16 residues. Germline V lookup: CDR1 SEHNR, CDR2 FQNEAQ (reference sequence). V was shortened by 5 bases and J by 5 bases, with 21 bases between the two germline ends. The CDR3 here is CASSPIGGISQETQYF. The CDR3 DNA follows: TGTGCCAGCAGCCCCATAGGGGGGATCTCCCAGGAGACCCAGTACTTC.

This chain uses TRBV10-3 with TRBJ2-1; TRBD1 matches 7 bases. V was clipped by 7 bases and J by 6 bases; unmatched bases: 6. This CDR3 comprises 13 residues. Germline V gene sequence: CDR1 ENHRY, CDR2 SYGVKD. The CDR3 DNA reads TGTGCCATCAAAACAGGGGAGTCCAATGAGCAGTTCTTC. Its protein is CAIKTGESNEQFF.

The chain is built from TRBV20-1 and TRBJ1-1; D not certain. The germline V gene encodes CDR1 DFQATT and CDR2 SNEGSKA (reference sequence). This CDR3 has 11 amino acids. Trimming cost V 1 base and J 1 base, with 1 base left between them. The chain's CDR3 is CSARANTEAFF. The DNA for the CDR3 is TGCAGTGCTAGAGCGAACACTGAAGCTTTCTTT.

CDR3 region: CASSLYGEVEGQYF. In DNA, the CDR3 is TGTGCCAGCAGCTTATATGGCGAGGTGGAGGGGCAGTACTTC. V usage is TRBV7-6 and J usage is TRBJ2-7; the D gene is possibly TRBD2 (6 bases). The germline CDR1 and CDR2 sequences are SGHVS and FNYEAQ. CDR3 length: 14 amino acids. V lost 2 bases, J lost 9 bases, and 17 bases lay in between.

This clone was counted only a few times. The rearrangement joins TRBV3-1 (or the pseudogene TRBV3-2) to TRBJ1-2; the D is unclear. Germline V lookup: CDR1 LGHDT, CDR2 YNNKEL (reference sequence). The CDR3 runs to 12 residues. Trimming left V 1 base short and J 5 bases short, with 5 bases between. DNA for the CDR3: TGTGCCAGCAGCCAAGGGGATTATGGCTACACCTTC. Translating it yields CASSQGDYGYTF.

This clone was observed once. The V gene is TRBV10-3, the J gene TRBJ1-2; TRBD1 matches 9 bases. CDR1 and CDR2 from the germline V gene are ENHRY and SYGVKD. The J segment lost 6 bases and the V segment lost 2 bases, leaving 4 bases of the junction unmatched. This CDR3 spans 14 amino acids. In DNA, the CDR3 is TGTGCCATCAGTGAGAGGGACAGGGCGCATGGCTACACCTTC. It codes for CAISERDRAHGYTF.

The chain recombines TRBV5-1 with TRBJ1-4, with TRBD1 matching 8 bases. CDR3 length: 14 residues. J gave up 8 bases and V 3 bases, and 6 bases lay outside the gene matches. Germline assignment: CDR1 SGHRS and CDR2 YFSETQ. The CDR3: CASSSGQGAEKLFF. The CDR3 region has the DNA TGCGCCAGCAGCTCCGGACAGGGTGCAGAAAAACTGTTTTTT.